These 27 T cell receptor beta chains came from one sample sequenced in a study of OX40 agonist ivuxolimab in advanced cancers. Repertoires were generated with immunoSEQ multiplex PCR, while TCRdb's copy carries only in-frame clones and drops some. The sample lists under 55,000 clones, over 80% occurring once. The sample was CD4+ or CD8+ T cells sorted from blood, taken in a trial of the OX40 agonist ivuxolimab. The receptor source for this set is an adult with an advanced solid tumor such as melanoma, head and neck, liver or kidney cancer.

The gene calls are TRBV30 and TRBJ1-2; D remains unclear. This CDR3 is built from 12 residues. The ends were cut back, 4 bases at V and 1 base at J, with 7 bases in the middle. Germline V gene data show CDR1 as GTSNPN and CDR2 as SVGIG (reference sequence). The CDR3 spells CAWTRFNYGYTF. The CDR3 nucleotides are TGTGCCTGGACCAGGTTTAACTATGGCTACACCTTC.

The V and J genes are TRBV5-8 and TRBJ2-3, with TRBD2 identical over 7 bases. Germline V gives CDR1 SGHTS, CDR2 YDEGEE. V lost 4 bases and J lost 2; bases outside the gene matches: 13. The CDR3 length is 17 residues. CDR3 DNA: TGTGCCAGCAGCCTCCCCAGGAGCGGGGCCCACACAGATACGCAGTATTTT. It yields the protein CASSLPRSGAHTDTQYF.

This clone is a singleton in its sample. This chain uses TRBV18 with TRBJ2-1; 15 nucleotides match TRBD2. The CDR3 length is 20 residues. V lost 6 bases to trimming and J lost 0 bases; unmatched junction nucleotides: 12. Germline V gene data show CDR1 as KGHSH and CDR2 as LQKENI. CDR3 loop: CASSTAGTSGRPSSYNEQFF. In nucleotides, the CDR3 is TGTGCCAGCTCGACCGCCGGGACTAGCGGGAGGCCTAGCTCCTACAATGAGCAGTTCTTC.

The chain couples TRBV2 to TRBJ2-7; a possible D gene is TRBD1 (7 bases). Trimming cost V 8 bases and J 2 bases, with 13 bases left between them. This CDR3 comprises 13 residues. Germline V gene sequence: CDR1 SNHLY, CDR2 FYNNEI. CDR3 region: CASGRDSPYEQYF. The CDR3 DNA reads as TGTGCCAGCGGGCGGGACAGCCCCTACGAGCAGTACTTC.

This clone is a singleton in its sample. The CDR3 DNA follows: TGTGCCATCAGTCCCGGGACAGGGGGGTTCGGCACAGATACGCAGTATTTT. Its translation is CAISPGTGGFGTDTQYF. The chain joins TRBV10-3 to TRBJ2-3, with 11 bases fitting TRBD1. With 5 bases clipped from V and 1 base from J, the junction kept 8 bases outside the gene matches. The CDR3 totals 17 residues. The V gene's germline CDR1 is ENHRY and CDR2 SYGVKD.

This chain connects TRBV2 to TRBJ2-3; TRBD2 matches 11 bases. Trimming at V came to 11 bases and at J to 5 bases, leaving 6 bases not matched to a gene. CDR1 and CDR2 (germline): SNHLY, FYNNEI. The CDR3 totals 13 residues. The CDR3 DNA reads as TGTGCCGGGGGACTAGCGGCGGGAGATACGCAGTATTTT. This translates into CAGGLAAGDTQYF.

The chain carries TRBV4-1 and TRBJ1-5, with 9 bases aligning to TRBD1. Germline trimming cut 5 bases from V and 0 bases from J; bases unmatched to any gene: 14. Germline V gene lookup returns CDR1 MGHRA and CDR2 YSYEKL. The CDR3 runs to 19 residues. CDR3 in amino acids: CASSGWFGQGLNSNQPQHF. For the CDR3, the DNA is TGCGCCAGCAGCGGGTGGTTCGGACAGGGGCTGAATAGCAATCAGCCCCAGCATTTT.

V is TRBV28 and J is TRBJ1-5; 7 positions agree with TRBD1. The V and J ends lost 4 bases and 0 bases, in that order; junction bases with no gene match: 3. Germline CDR1 and CDR2: MDHEN and SYDVKM. This CDR3 comprises 15 residues. CDR3 protein: CASSYRGYSNQPQHF. The CDR3 DNA follows: TGTGCCAGCAGTTACAGGGGATATAGCAATCAGCCCCAGCATTTT.

Worth noting for this clone: Additional DNA sequences in this sample encode the identical CDR3. This sequence joins TRBV28 and TRBJ2-2; 7 bases agree with TRBD1. CDR3 size: 16 residues. V lost 4 bases and J lost 0; bases outside the gene matches: 5. Germline CDR1 is MDHEN and CDR2 is SYDVKM. The DNA of the CDR3 is TGTGCCAGCAGTTCTTACAGGGGAACGAACACCGGGGAGCTGTTTTTT. Its translation is CASSSYRGTNTGELFF.

This chain links TRBV27 with TRBJ2-1, with D unresolved. Germline V lookup: CDR1 MNHEY, CDR2 SMNVEV (reference sequence). V gave up 6 bases and J gave up 6 bases, with 9 bases separating them. The CDR3 covers 12 residues. CDR3 in DNA: TGTGCCAGCAGCCCCATGGCCAATGAGCAGTTCTTC. Amino acids: CASSPMANEQFF.

The chain has TRBV5-4 and TRBJ1-1; 9 bases are shared with TRBD1. CDR3 size: 14 residues. Germline values: CDR1 SGHNT, CDR2 YYREEE (reference sequence). The trim removed 4 bases at V and 3 bases at J, leaving 4 bases unmatched. CDR3 in DNA: TGTGCCAGCAGCGGGGGGACAGGGCACACTGAAGCTTTCTTT. Translating it yields CASSGGTGHTEAFF.

The J gene is TRBJ2-2, the V gene TRBV5-8; tentatively, D is TRBD1 (6 bases). Germline V gives CDR1 SGHTS, CDR2 YDEGEE. CDR3 length: 18 amino acids. V was cut by 2 bases and J by 2 bases, with 19 bases left in between. CDR3 sequence (DNA): TGTGCCAGCAGCTTAGTTGACACGTGGACAGCCAACACCGGGGAGCTGTTTTTT. Amino acid sequence: CASSLVDTWTANTGELFF.

The chain employs TRBV7-2 and TRBJ1-2, with D perhaps TRBD1 (5 bases). Trimming shortened V by 3 bases and J by 7 bases, and 12 bases separated the two germline ends. The V gene's germline CDR1 is SGHTA and CDR2 FQGNSA. The length of the CDR3 is 13 residues. CDR3 DNA sequence: TGTGCCAGCAGCTTCTCCAGGGAAGGTGGCTACACCTTC. Its translation is CASSFSREGGYTF.

This clone was seen only a few times. This chain uses TRBV29-1 with TRBJ1-6; no firm D call. CDR3 size: 13 residues. V gave up 6 bases and J gave up 4 bases, with 10 bases separating them. Germline loops: CDR1 SQVTM, CDR2 ANQGSEA. The CDR3 DNA sequence: TGCAGCGTCCCGGGAGGGTATAATTCACCCCTCCACTTT. This translates into CSVPGGYNSPLHF.

The V gene is TRBV28, the J gene TRBJ2-5; tentatively, D is TRBD2 (6 bases). V lost 6 bases, J lost 2 bases, and 16 bases lay in between. The germline gives CDR1 MDHEN, CDR2 SYDVKM. The CDR3 is 15 residues long. The CDR3 spells CASSSGGGSQETQYF. CDR3 coding DNA: TGTGCCAGCAGCTCGGGTGGGGGGAGTCAAGAGACCCAGTACTTC. Full variable domain (outside the CDR3, taken from reference TRBV28 and TRBJ2-5): DVKVTQSSRYLVKRTGEKVFLECVQDMDHENMFWYRQDPGLGLRLIYFSYDVKMKEKGDIPEGYSVSREKKERFSLILESASTNQTSMYLCASSSGGGSQETQYFGPGTRLLVL.

The V call is TRBV5-1, the J call TRBJ1-1, with D possibly being TRBD1 (6 bases). The CDR3 totals 16 residues. Germline V gene data show CDR1 as SGHRS and CDR2 as YFSETQ. V lost 0 bases and J 0 bases, leaving 12 bases between the germline ends. The CDR3 here is CASSLVGGNMNTEAFF. The CDR3 DNA sequence: TGCGCCAGCAGCTTGGTTGGGGGCAATATGAACACTGAAGCTTTCTTT. Together with reference TRBV5-1 and TRBJ1-1, the CDR3 gives the full variable domain: KAGVTQTPRYLIKTRGQQVTLSCSPISGHRSVSWYQQTPGQGLQFLFEYFSETQRNKGNFPGRFSGRQFSNSRSEMNVSTLELGDSALYLCASSLVGGNMNTEAFFGQGTRLTVV.

CDR3 sequence reads: CAISDGTTEVEQYF. The CDR3 DNA is TGTGCCATCAGTGACGGGACTACAGAAGTAGAGCAGTACTTC. The chain links TRBV10-3 to TRBJ2-7; the match to TRBD2 covers 7 bases. Germline CDR1 ENHRY, CDR2 SYGVKD. This CDR3 region has 14 residues. Trimming removed 3 bases from V and 7 bases from J; junction bases left unmatched: 9.

V usage is TRBV19 and J usage is TRBJ2-4, with D possibly TRBD1 on 5 matching bases. Germline V gene lookup returns CDR1 LNHDA and CDR2 SQIVND (reference sequence). Trimming took off 4 bases at V and 4 bases at J, with 17 bases between the two ends. There are 16 residues in the CDR3. The CDR3: CASSTPETERKNIQYF. The CDR3 DNA sequence: TGTGCCAGTAGTACCCCCGAGACAGAGCGAAAAAACATTCAGTACTTC.

This clone was counted a few times. This chain joins TRBV5-1 and TRBJ1-1; D not resolved. The CDR3 spans 13 residues. Trimming stripped 4 bases from V and 3 bases from J, with 10 bases between. The V gene's germline CDR1 is SGHRS and CDR2 YFSETQ. The CDR3 region is CASSPQADTEAFF. The CDR3 region has the DNA TGCGCCAGCAGCCCCCAAGCGGACACTGAAGCTTTCTTT. The full variable domain, rest sourced from reference TRBV5-1 and TRBJ1-1, is KAGVTQTPRYLIKTRGQQVTLSCSPISGHRSVSWYQQTPGQGLQFLFEYFSETQRNKGNFPGRFSGRQFSNSRSEMNVSTLELGDSALYLCASSPQADTEAFFGQGTRLTVV.

The V and J genes are TRBV7-2 and TRBJ2-7; 7 bases match TRBD2. V trimming: 5 bases; J trimming: 5 bases; junction bases outside the gene matches: 12. The germline gives CDR1 SGHTA, CDR2 FQGNSA. The CDR3 is made up of 15 amino acids. CDR3 coding DNA: TGTGCCAGCAGCAGAGGAGCGGGACTGCGCGACGAGCAGTACTTC. This gives the protein CASSRGAGLRDEQYF.

A few counts support this clone. V gene TRBV7-3 combines with J gene TRBJ2-2; D gene unclear. This CDR3 has 12 amino acids. Trimming removed 2 bases at V and 6 bases at J, with 4 bases between. Germline lookup yields CDR1 SGHTA and CDR2 FQGTGA. In DNA form, the CDR3 reads TGTGCCAGCAGCTTAGGGGCCGGGGAGCTGTTTTTT. This gives the protein CASSLGAGELFF.

The chain combines TRBV7-8 with TRBJ1-1; possible D gene TRBD1, 6 bases. The V end lost 5 bases, the J end lost 1 base, and 11 bases lay between the germline ends. CDR3 length equals 14 residues. The germline V gene encodes CDR1 SGHVS and CDR2 FQNEAQ. CDR3 residues: CASSRVQGNTEAFF. CDR3 in DNA: TGTGCCAGCAGCCGAGTACAGGGGAACACTGAAGCTTTCTTT.

The chain uses TRBV7-2 and TRBJ2-7, with D possibly TRBD1 on 5 matching bases. The length of the CDR3 is 11 residues. Looked up from germline, CDR1 is SGHTA and CDR2 is FQGNSA. V dropped 5 bases and J dropped 4 bases, with 6 bases sitting between them. The CDR3 is CASSPGYEQYF. CDR3 DNA sequence: TGTGCCAGCAGCCCAGGGTACGAGCAGTACTTC.

This clone came up a few times. The chain has TRBV19 and TRBJ2-3, with D possibly being TRBD1 or TRBD2 (6 bases each). Trimming took 5 bases from V and 8 from J, leaving 20 bases between them. The CDR3 is 15 residues long. Looked up from germline, CDR1 is LNHDA and CDR2 is SQIVND (reference sequence). CDR3 DNA sequence: TGTGCCAGTAGTCCCCGGACAGTCCCCGGGAGTACGCAGTATTTT. The encoded protein is CASSPRTVPGSTQYF.

The J gene is TRBJ1-2, the V gene TRBV27, with 8 bases fitting TRBD1. This CDR3 region has 14 residues. V lost 5 bases to trimming and J lost 2 bases; unmatched junction nucleotides: 4. Germline V gives CDR1 MNHEY, CDR2 SMNVEV (reference sequence). The CDR3 sequence: CASSPRQGNYGYTF. As DNA, the CDR3 is TGTGCCAGCAGTCCGAGACAGGGGAACTATGGCTACACCTTC.

The chain recombines TRBV7-3 with TRBJ2-1, with TRBD1 matching 10 bases. Germline lookup yields CDR1 SGHTA and CDR2 FQGTGA. This CDR3 spans 15 amino acids. J gave up 4 bases and V 6 bases, and 6 bases lay outside the gene matches. CDR3 nucleotide sequence: TGTGCCAGCAGTCATGGGACAGGGGTTTACAATGAGCAGTTCTTC. The encoded protein is CASSHGTGVYNEQFF.

The genes are TRBV7-6 and TRBJ1-2; D unresolved. CDR1 and CDR2 (germline): SGHVS, FNYEAQ. Trimming removed 1 base from V and 6 bases from J, with 9 bases in between. CDR3 length: 13 amino acids. The CDR3 reads CASSLDPGDGYTF. In DNA form, the CDR3 reads TGTGCCAGCAGCTTAGATCCCGGGGATGGCTACACCTTC.